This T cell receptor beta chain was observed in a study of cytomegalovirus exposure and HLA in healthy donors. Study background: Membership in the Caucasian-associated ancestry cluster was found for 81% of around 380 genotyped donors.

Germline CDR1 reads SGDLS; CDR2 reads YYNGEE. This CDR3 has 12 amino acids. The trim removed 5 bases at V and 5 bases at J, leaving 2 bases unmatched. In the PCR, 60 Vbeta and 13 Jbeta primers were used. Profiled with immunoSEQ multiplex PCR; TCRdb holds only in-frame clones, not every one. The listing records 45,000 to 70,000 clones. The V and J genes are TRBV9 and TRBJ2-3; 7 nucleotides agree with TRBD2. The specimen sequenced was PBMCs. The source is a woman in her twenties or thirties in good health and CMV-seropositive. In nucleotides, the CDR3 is TGTGCCAGCAGTGGGGAGGGAGATACGCAGTATTTT. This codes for CASSGEGDTQYF.